There are a few counts of the clone carrying this TCR beta chain. The data belong to a study of spatial heterogeneity in lung cancer. Study as a whole: More beta-chain than alpha-chain sequences were consistently detected.

Time point specified: sample taken at primary tumor resection. In each case, whole RNA from tumor, nontumor lung or frozen PBMC was sequenced unsorted. Samples came from some 71 TRACERx patients with untreated early-stage lung cancer. This CDR3 spans 17 amino acids. Trimming shortened V by 2 bases and J by 2 bases, and 18 bases separated the two germline ends. Germline lookup yields CDR1 MDHEN and CDR2 SYDVKM. Every TCR cDNA molecule carried a tag that served as a unique molecular identifier. From the 5' RACE reads, TCRdb called clonotypes with MiXCR, one entry per CDR3 protein. Found here are about 75,000 distinct CDR3 sequences, roughly 13% of them singletons; the top ten hold roughly 6.7%.

This material consisted of PBMCs, taken at surgery. The TCR originated in a male donor with early-stage non-small cell lung cancer. V gene TRBV28 combines with J gene TRBJ2-5; possibly TRBD1 for D (7 bases). CDR3 in amino acids: CASSLTWTGGVQETQYF. In DNA, the CDR3 is TGTGCCAGCAGTTTAACCTGGACAGGAGGGGTTCAAGAGACCCAGTACTTC.